This TCR beta chain emerged from a study of blood T cell repertoires in COVID-19. Across the whole study: T cells, B-cell-depleted T cells, or PBMCs provided the cDNA or gDNA that served as material.

Per the study methods: Counts of nucleated cells, estimated from reference gene primer amplification, were obtained. Sequencing used immunoSEQ multiplex PCR; TCRdb keeps in-frame clones, though not all of them. V, J and clone size are those of that table, while D and trimming were read from the DNA. The table shows 200,000 to 250,000 clones, with around nine tenths occurring only once. Ages ranged from about 18 to 89 years, with residence in fewer than 25 US areas. Cohort 3 recovery required two negative PCRs, clearance, or symptom resolution. Trimming left V 5 bases short and J 1 base short, with 16 bases between. There are 15 residues in the CDR3. In germline, CDR1 is SQVTM, CDR2 ANQGSEA.

This chain joins TRBV29-1 and TRBJ2-3; TRBD2 might be the D (6 bases). The sequenced material came from PBMCs or T cells enriched from blood (not recorded which). This clonotype was sampled from a woman between 50 and 59 years old who had recovered from COVID-19. CDR3: CSVRPGSKGTDTQYF. The CDR3 coding sequence is TGCAGCGTTCGACCCGGGAGTAAGGGCACAGATACGCAGTATTTT.